This TCR beta chain was captured by sequencing in a study of cytomegalovirus exposure and HLA in healthy donors. Trimming stripped 4 bases from V and 0 bases from J, with 9 bases between. CDR3 size: 14 residues. The germline V gene has CDR1 MGHDK and CDR2 SYGVNS. PCR employed 60 Vbeta and 13 Jbeta primers. Using immunoSEQ multiplex PCR, the repertoire was profiled, and TCRdb retains in-frame clones only, with some absent. The sample contains tens of thousands of clones, around 70% of which appear only once. The rearrangement joins TRBV25-1 to TRBJ1-1, with a possible D match to TRBD1 (5 bases). The clonotype originates from a woman in her twenties or thirties in good health and CMV-seronegative. Input material: PBMCs. The CDR3 DNA follows: TGTGCCAGCAGTGCGACAGTTTTGAACACTGAAGCTTTCTTT. It codes for CASSATVLNTEAFF.